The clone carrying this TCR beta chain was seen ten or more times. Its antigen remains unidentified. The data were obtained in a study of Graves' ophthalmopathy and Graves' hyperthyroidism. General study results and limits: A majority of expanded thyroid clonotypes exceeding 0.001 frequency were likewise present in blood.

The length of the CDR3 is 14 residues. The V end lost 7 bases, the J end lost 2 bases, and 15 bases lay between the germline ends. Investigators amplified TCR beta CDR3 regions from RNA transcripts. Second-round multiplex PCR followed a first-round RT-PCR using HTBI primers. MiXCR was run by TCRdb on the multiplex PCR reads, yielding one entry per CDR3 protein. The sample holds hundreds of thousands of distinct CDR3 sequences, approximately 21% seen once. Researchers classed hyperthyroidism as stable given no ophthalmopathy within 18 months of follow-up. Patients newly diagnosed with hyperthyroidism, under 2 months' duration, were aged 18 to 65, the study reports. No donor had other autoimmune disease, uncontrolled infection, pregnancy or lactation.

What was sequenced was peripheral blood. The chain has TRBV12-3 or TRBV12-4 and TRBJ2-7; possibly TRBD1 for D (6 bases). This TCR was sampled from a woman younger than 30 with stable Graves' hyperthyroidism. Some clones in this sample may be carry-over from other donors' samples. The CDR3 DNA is TGTGCCAGCAAGGAGGACAGAGAAACCTACGAGCAGTACTTC. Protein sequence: CASKEDRETYEQYF.